This entry lists 31 T cell receptor beta chains sequenced from one sample in a study of T cell repertoires in cytomegalovirus infection. These receptors lack a known antigen. TCRdb re-called the reads with MiXCR, one entry per CDR3 protein. The sample shows approximately 110,000 distinct CDR3 sequences, around 10% of them seen only once. Specimen: PBMCs, sequenced either directly or after in vitro stimulation (not recorded which). These receptors came from a human donor in good health (CMV status not recorded). Some clones in this sample may be carry-over from other donors' samples.

This clonotype occurred many times. The rearrangement joins TRBV28 to TRBJ2-7; 7 positions match TRBD1. V shed 7 bases, J shed 3 bases, and the junction held 12 bases outside the gene matches. CDR3 length: 15 amino acids. The V gene's germline CDR1 is MDHEN and CDR2 SYDVKM. CDR3 sequence (DNA): TGTGCCAGCATCCCCCGGACAGGCTTACTCTACGAGCAGTACTTC. This encodes CASIPRTGLLYEQYF.

On this clonotype itself: Being one base from a much bigger clone, this may be a read error. This chain uses TRBV7-2 with TRBJ2-2, with D tentatively TRBD2 (5 bases). The CDR3 totals 13 residues. Looked up from germline, CDR1 is SGHTA and CDR2 is FQGNSA. CDR3 amino acids: CASSLSNTGEMFF. DNA of the CDR3: TGTGCCAGCAGCTTATCTAACACCGGGGAGATGTTTTTT. The full variable domain, rest sourced from reference TRBV7-2 and TRBJ2-2, is GAGVSQSPSNKVTEKGKDVELRCDPISGHTALYWYRQSLGQGLEFLIYFQGNSAPDKSGLPSDRFSAERTGGSVSTLTIQRTQQEDSAVYLCASSLSNTGEMFFGEGSRLTVL.

This clonotype was counted at least ten times. The chain is built from TRBV7-2 and TRBJ1-1; a weak D match, TRBD1 (6 bases). Germline V gene sequence: CDR1 SGHTA, CDR2 FQGNSA. This CDR3 spans 15 amino acids. The germline V and J ends were trimmed by 5 bases and 1 base, with 14 bases remaining between them. The CDR3 here is CASSPFPRGNTEAFF. The DNA for the CDR3 is TGTGCCAGCAGCCCATTCCCCAGGGGGAACACTGAAGCTTTCTTT.

The table lists this clonotype with many counts. The J gene is TRBJ2-3, the V gene TRBV5-5; D is perhaps TRBD1 (5 bases). CDR1 and CDR2 from the germline V gene are SGHKS and YYEKEE (reference sequence). Trimming took 6 bases from V and 6 from J, leaving 17 bases between them. This CDR3 contains 14 residues. The CDR3 sequence is CASTRPGAGDTQYF. The CDR3, as DNA: TGTGCCAGCACTCGCCCTGGGGCTGGCGATACGCAGTATTTT.

This chain joins TRBV7-9 and TRBJ2-2, with TRBD1 matching over 9 bases. With 4 bases clipped from V and 1 base from J, the junction kept 4 bases outside the gene matches. Per the germline V gene, CDR1 is SEHNR and CDR2 is FQNEAQ (reference sequence). The CDR3 contains 16 residues. CDR3 DNA: TGTGCCAGCAGCTCCGGACAGGGGCGGAACACCGGGGAGCTGTTTTTT. It yields the protein CASSSGQGRNTGELFF.

This clonotype was seen many times. This rearrangement joins TRBV7-8 to TRBJ2-7; D is unclear. V lost 3 bases, J lost 0 bases, and 6 bases lay in between. CDR1 and CDR2 from the germline V gene are SGHVS and FQNEAQ. CDR3 size: 13 residues. This chain's CDR3 is CASSLESSYEQYF. The CDR3 region has the DNA TGTGCCAGCAGCTTGGAGAGCTCCTACGAGCAGTACTTC.

This clonotype has a count of ten or more. The CDR3 loop reads CASSLAFSYEQYF. In DNA form, the CDR3 reads TGTGCCAGCAGCTTAGCGTTCTCCTACGAGCAGTACTTC. The chain has TRBV7-2 and TRBJ2-7, with D unresolved. CDR1 and CDR2 (germline): SGHTA, FQGNSA. V lost 0 bases and J lost 0, with 3 bases in between. The CDR3 spans 13 residues. Full variable domain (remainder filled in from reference TRBV7-2 and TRBJ2-7): GAGVSQSPSNKVTEKGKDVELRCDPISGHTALYWYRQSLGQGLEFLIYFQGNSAPDKSGLPSDRFSAERTGGSVSTLTIQRTQQEDSAVYLCASSLAFSYEQYFGPGTRLTVT.

This clonotype was seen at least ten times. The gene calls are TRBV7-9 and TRBJ1-6; TRBD1 might be the D (6 bases). Trimming shortened V by 5 bases and J by 7 bases, and 15 bases separated the two germline ends. The CDR3 runs 15 residues. Looked up from germline, CDR1 is SEHNR and CDR2 is FQNEAQ (reference sequence). The CDR3 is CASSPGGGMNSPLHF. The CDR3, as DNA: TGTGCCAGCAGCCCCGGAGGGGGTATGAATTCACCCCTCCACTTT.

This clonotype was observed many times. The chain recombines TRBV12-3 or TRBV12-4 with TRBJ1-1; D is unclear. V dropped 3 bases and J dropped 1 base, with 6 bases sitting between them. This CDR3 comprises 13 residues. This CDR3 is CASSFAENTEAFF. CDR3 nucleotides: TGTGCCAGCAGTTTCGCAGAGAACACTGAAGCTTTCTTT.

This clonotype was detected many times. V usage is TRBV6-5 and J usage is TRBJ2-1, with 7 positions matching TRBD2. V lost 3 bases, J lost 6 bases, and 8 bases stayed unmatched. This CDR3 region has 15 residues. Germline V gives CDR1 MNHEY, CDR2 SVGAGI. CDR3: CASSYLREWGNEQFF. CDR3 coding DNA: TGTGCCAGCAGTTATTTGCGGGAGTGGGGCAATGAGCAGTTCTTC.

This chain connects TRBV20-1 to TRBJ2-1; D is tentatively TRBD1 or TRBD2 (5 bases each). The CDR3 contains 14 residues. The V gene lost 5 bases and the J gene lost 2 bases, with 13 bases spanning the gap. The germline CDR1 and CDR2 sequences are DFQATT and SNEGSKA (reference sequence). CDR3 residues: CSARPGPTYNEQFF. The CDR3 DNA reads TGCAGTGCTCGGCCGGGACCAACCTACAATGAGCAGTTCTTC.

This clonotype has more than one count but fewer than ten. The gene calls are TRBV12-3 or TRBV12-4 and TRBJ1-1; D not certain. CDR3 length: 12 residues. Trimming shortened V by 3 bases and J by 6 bases, and 8 bases separated the two germline ends. This CDR3 reads CASSLWSAEAFF. CDR3 DNA sequence: TGTGCCAGCAGTTTGTGGAGTGCTGAAGCTTTCTTT.

This clonotype was seen more than once but under ten times. This CDR3 reads CASKITQGYEQYV. In nucleotides, the CDR3 is TGTGCCAGCAAAATCACACAGGGCTACGAGCAGTACGTC. V and J are TRBV6-2 or TRBV6-3 and TRBJ2-7; tentatively, D is TRBD1 (6 bases). Germline CDR1 reads MNHEY; CDR2 reads SVGEGT. This CDR3 comprises 13 residues. Deletions cut 7 bases from V and 3 bases from J, with 13 bases between.

This clonotype showed up many times. V usage is TRBV6-2 or TRBV6-3 and J usage is TRBJ1-1; a possible D gene is TRBD1 (5 bases). The V gene's germline CDR1 is MNHEY and CDR2 SVGEGT. The ends were cut back, 5 bases at V and 2 bases at J, with 12 bases in the middle. CDR3 length equals 14 residues. The CDR3 bases are TGTGCCAGCAGTAACGGGGCTGATAACACTGAAGCTTTCTTT. Amino acids: CASSNGADNTEAFF.

This clonotype came up many times. This rearrangement joins TRBV6-5 to TRBJ2-7; 8 bases fit TRBD1. After removal of 5 bases from V and 5 bases from J, the junction contained 17 bases not matched to a gene. The CDR3 length is 17 residues. Germline CDR1 reads MNHEY; CDR2 reads SVGAGI. The DNA for the CDR3 is TGTGCCAGCAGTCCGAGAGGAAGGACAGGGTGGCTGGACGAGCAGTACTTC. This sequence encodes CASSPRGRTGWLDEQYF.

The genes are TRBV7-2 and TRBJ2-7; D remains ambiguous. V was clipped by 11 bases and J by 0 bases, with 11 bases between them. The CDR3 has 12 amino acids. Germline loops: CDR1 SGHTA, CDR2 FQGNSA. For the CDR3, the DNA is TGTGCCTCCCTGAAGAGCTCCTACGAGCAGTACGTC. Amino acid sequence: CASLKSSYEQYV.

The table lists this clonotype with many counts. The chain recombines TRBV6-2 or TRBV6-3 with TRBJ1-4; possible D gene TRBD1, 5 bases. Deletions cut 6 bases from V and 0 bases from J, with 17 bases between. Germline loops: CDR1 MNHEY, CDR2 SVGEGT. The CDR3 loop spans 17 amino acids. The CDR3 coding sequence is TGTGCCAGCAGACGGACAAGAAACTTTGCAACTAATGAAAAACTGTTTTTT. Protein sequence: CASRRTRNFATNEKLFF.

This clonotype was found a few times. This sequence joins TRBV14 and TRBJ1-6; D not resolved. Germline CDR1 is SGHDN and CDR2 is FVKESK. V lost 3 bases to trimming and J lost 9 bases, with 12 bases between them. The CDR3 loop spans 14 amino acids. The CDR3 coding sequence is TGTGCCAGCAGCCACCTCGGGCAGACTTCACCCCTCCACTTT. Residues: CASSHLGQTSPLHF. Full variable domain (remainder filled in from reference TRBV14 and TRBJ1-6): EAGVTQFPSHSVIEKGQTVTLRCDPISGHDNLYWYRRVMGKEIKFLLHFVKESKQDESGMPNNRFLAERTGGTYSTLKVQPAELEDSGVYFCASSHLGQTSPLHFGNGTRLTVT.

The table lists this clonotype with many counts. The rearrangement links TRBV5-1 to TRBJ2-6; TRBD2 matches 14 bases. Germline V gene lookup returns CDR1 SGHRS and CDR2 YFSETQ. The CDR3 totals 19 residues. V shed 2 bases and J 1 base; nucleotides not matched to a gene: 5. CDR3 in DNA: TGCGCCAGCAGCTTCGGGACTAGCGGGAGATATTCTGGGGCCAACGTCCTGACTTTC. Residues: CASSFGTSGRYSGANVLTF. The full variable domain, rest sourced from reference TRBV5-1 and TRBJ2-6, is KAGVTQTPRYLIKTRGQQVTLSCSPISGHRSVSWYQQTPGQGLQFLFEYFSETQRNKGNFPGRFSGRQFSNSRSEMNVSTLELGDSALYLCASSFGTSGRYSGANVLTFGAGSRLTVL.

The chain joins TRBV20-1 to TRBJ2-5; D is unresolved. V dropped 6 bases and J dropped 5 bases, with 16 bases sitting between them. The CDR3 sequence is 13 residues long. CDR1 and CDR2 from the germline V gene are DFQATT and SNEGSKA (reference sequence). CDR3 residues: CSAARVGAETQYF. As DNA, the CDR3 is TGCAGTGCCGCGAGAGTAGGAGCGGAGACCCAGTACTTC.

The rearrangement links TRBV7-2 to TRBJ2-3; D ambiguous. The length of the CDR3 is 13 residues. Germline CDR1 is SGHTA and CDR2 is FQGNSA. Trimming took 4 bases from V and 3 from J, leaving 8 bases between them. In nucleotides, the CDR3 is TGTGCCAGCAGCTATAGGGCTACAGATACGCAGTATTTT. Amino acid sequence: CASSYRATDTQYF.

This clonotype was seen ten or more times. CDR3 protein: CASSLGGAGSYGYTF. CDR3 bases: TGTGCCAGCAGCTTAGGCGGGGCAGGATCCTATGGCTACACCTTC. The rearrangement joins TRBV7-2 to TRBJ1-2; D is possibly TRBD1 (5 bases). The germline V gene encodes CDR1 SGHTA and CDR2 FQGNSA. V lost 1 base to trimming and J lost 4 bases, with 13 bases between them. This CDR3 has 15 amino acids.

This clonotype was found a few times. The chain joins TRBV12-3 or TRBV12-4 to TRBJ1-2; 7 bases line up with TRBD1. Unmatched junction bases numbered 9, after V lost 6 bases and J lost 5 bases. This CDR3 has 14 residues. The CDR3 DNA reads TGTGCCAGCAGGCCCTTGACAGGGTTTTATGGCTACACCTTC. This gives the protein CASRPLTGFYGYTF.

This chain links TRBV5-1 with TRBJ2-7; 9 positions agree with TRBD2. The CDR3 spans 15 residues. Trimming removed 4 bases from V and 2 bases from J; junction bases left unmatched: 7. Germline CDR1 SGHRS, CDR2 YFSETQ. The CDR3 reads CASSLQTSGPYEQYF. The CDR3 coding sequence is TGCGCCAGCAGCCTTCAGACTAGCGGACCCTACGAGCAGTACTTC.

This clonotype was picked up many times. This chain connects TRBV6-2 or TRBV6-3 to TRBJ1-1, with D perhaps TRBD1 (6 bases). Germline assignment: CDR1 MNHEY and CDR2 SVGEGT. V was clipped by 5 bases and J by 3 bases, with 28 bases between them. This CDR3 spans 19 amino acids. In nucleotides, the CDR3 is TGTGCCAGCAGTGCCAATACAGGGAACGGCGAAGCAAGGGACACTGAAGCTTTCTTT. Its protein is CASSANTGNGEARDTEAFF.

This clonotype appeared many times. The chain is built from TRBV7-9 and TRBJ1-2; tentatively, D is TRBD1 (5 bases). V gave up 5 bases and J gave up 0 bases, with 10 bases separating them. The CDR3 consists of 14 residues. The germline V gene has CDR1 SEHNR and CDR2 FQNEAQ (reference sequence). CDR3 sequence reads: CASSPAGANYGYTF. For the CDR3, the DNA is TGTGCCAGCAGCCCCGCGGGGGCTAACTATGGCTACACCTTC. The full variable domain, rest sourced from reference TRBV7-9 and TRBJ1-2, is DTGVSQNPRHKITKRGQNVTFRCDPISEHNRLYWYRQTLGQGPEFLTYFQNEAQLEKSRLLSDRFSAERPKGSFSTLEIQRTEQGDSAMYLCASSPAGANYGYTFGSGTRLTVV.

This clonotype was detected ten times or more. The V gene is TRBV30, the J gene TRBJ1-3; no firm D call. With 2 bases removed from V and 3 bases from J, the gap between germline ends came to 8 bases. The CDR3 contains 13 residues. The germline V gene has CDR1 GTSNPN and CDR2 SVGIG (reference sequence). This CDR3 is CAWSIGIGNTIYF. DNA of the CDR3: TGTGCCTGGAGTATCGGGATTGGAAACACCATATATTTT.

This clonotype was seen repeatedly, ten times or more. V is TRBV19 and J is TRBJ1-1, with a tentative D call TRBD1 (6 bases). V gave up 6 bases and J gave up 6 bases, with 17 bases separating them. Per germline, CDR1 LNHDA and CDR2 SQIVND (reference sequence). The CDR3 has 14 residues. The CDR3 DNA follows: TGTGCCAGTAGACCCCCGGGGGCAGGCTCTGAAGCTTTCTTT. Translating it yields CASRPPGAGSEAFF.

This clonotype was recorded at least ten times. The genes are TRBV7-9 and TRBJ2-3; 12 bases fit TRBD2. The germline CDR1 and CDR2 sequences are SEHNR and FQNEAQ (reference sequence). The CDR3 length is 13 residues. Trimming removed 10 bases from V and 5 bases from J; junction bases left unmatched: 4. This CDR3 reads CATGTSGLDTQYF. The DNA of the CDR3 is TGTGCCACCGGGACTAGCGGGTTAGATACGCAGTATTTT. The full variable domain, in which reference TRBV7-9 and TRBJ2-3 provide the parts outside the CDR3, is DTGVSQNPRHKITKRGQNVTFRCDPISEHNRLYWYRQTLGQGPEFLTYFQNEAQLEKSRLLSDRFSAERPKGSFSTLEIQRTEQGDSAMYLCATGTSGLDTQYFGPGTRLTVL.

This clonotype appeared a few times. The CDR3 DNA follows: TGTGCCAGCAGTCAACCTCGGGGGCCCCAGCATTTT. Its protein product is CASSQPRGPQHF. The chain combines TRBV6-5 with TRBJ1-5; D is ambiguous. CDR1 is MNHEY and CDR2 is SVGAGI in the germline V gene. Trimming pared 5 bases from V and 9 bases from J, leaving 11 bases between. CDR3 size: 12 residues.

This clonotype was found many times. This rearrangement joins TRBV7-2 to TRBJ1-2, with TRBD1 matching 10 bases. The CDR3 extends over 15 amino acids. The junction had 8 bases not matched to a gene; V was cut back by 5 bases and J by 5 bases. Germline values: CDR1 SGHTA, CDR2 FQGNSA. The CDR3 coding sequence is TGTGCCAGCAGCACCAGGGTGGGACAGGGGTATGGCTACACCTTC. It is translated as CASSTRVGQGYGYTF.